The clone carrying this T cell receptor (beta chain) was found a few times. The CDR3 is made up of 14 amino acids. The V gene lost 3 bases and the J gene lost 4 bases, with 12 bases spanning the gap. The germline CDR1 and CDR2 sequences are DFQATT and SNEGSKA (reference sequence). These data belong to a study of regulatory T cells in long-lasting Graves disease. Combining iRepertoire HTBI primers with Arm-PCR of CDR3 regions, the authors built TCR beta libraries. TCRdb processed the multiplex PCR reads anew with MiXCR; each CDR3 protein has one entry. The sample has about 620,000 distinct CDR3 sequences, 16% seen once. Time point indicated: newly diagnosed GD, antithyroid drugs for less than 3 months. Isolated PBMC RNA provided the starting material for the TCR library. These data were likewise used in another study, on T cells in Graves' hyperthyroidism and ophthalmopathy. According to that study: Ophthalmopathy, as predicted by the model, came a median 6.5 months after the prediction.

The rearrangement joins TRBV20-1 to TRBJ1-4; D perhaps matches TRBD1 (6 bases). Sequenced material: peripheral blood mononuclear cells (PBMCs), taken at new diagnosis, from a patient treated with antithyroid drugs. The source of this sequence is a woman aged 30 to 39 with Graves disease. CDR3 amino acids: CSAREGHINEKLFF. The CDR3 DNA reads TGCAGTGCTAGGGAGGGACACATTAATGAAAAACTGTTTTTT.